This T cell receptor (beta chain) was recorded in a study of PD-1 blockade in classical Hodgkin lymphoma. All trial patients relapsed after autologous stem cell transplantation. Trimming removed 0 bases at V and 3 bases at J, with 10 bases between. The CDR3 loop spans 14 amino acids. Germline V CDR1 and CDR2: SGHRS, YFSETQ. On this clone itself: As yet, its antigen is unknown.

The repertoire was sequenced with immunoSEQ multiplex PCR; TCRdb's copy has only in-frame clones and lacks some. Among over 10,000 clones listed, around 90% were seen once. General observations from the study: As was reported, newly diagnosed patients showed lower baseline TCR diversity than healthy donors did. CD4+ TCR diversity, unlike CD8+, climbed significantly by C4D1.

Specimen: peripheral blood mononuclear cells (PBMCs), collected at baseline. The clonotype comes from a human donor with classical Hodgkin lymphoma. V usage is TRBV5-1 and J usage is TRBJ2-7; TRBD1 might be the D (5 bases). The CDR3 loop reads CASSLAAGRYEQYF. CDR3 coding DNA: TGCGCCAGCAGCTTGGCTGCAGGGCGCTACGAGCAGTACTTC.